This T cell receptor beta chain was documented in a study of response to subunit inactivated influenza vaccine. Findings and caveats of the study: The study's authors posited that every seasonal influenza vaccination enlists few new T cells.

A single record per CDR3 protein comes from TCRdb applying MiXCR to the RT-PCR reads. The sample holds more than 150,000 distinct CDR3 sequences; approximately 8.7% are singletons and the top ten take around 9.9%. This clonotype was seen repeatedly, ten times or more. Its antigen remains unidentified. CDR1 and CDR2 from the germline V gene are SGHDT and YYEEEE. The CDR3 contains 13 residues. Trimming took off 0 bases at V and 6 bases at J, with 7 bases between the two ends. This chain joins TRBV5-6 and TRBJ1-5; D is unresolved. This sample comprised non-naive T cells sorted from PBMCs, obtained on the day of vaccination. This clonotype was obtained from a man aged 50 or older who received an inactivated influenza vaccine. DNA for the CDR3: TGTGCCAGCAGCTTGGGGGTAGCTCAGCCCCAGCATTTT. This codes for CASSLGVAQPQHF.